A single sample is the source of the 13 T cell receptor beta chains below, sequenced in a study of blood T cell repertoires in COVID-19. The repertoire was sequenced with immunoSEQ multiplex PCR; TCRdb's copy has only in-frame clones and lacks some. This table holds hundreds of thousands of clones, about 85% found once. The source material was peripheral blood. The receptors were sampled from a human donor in a cohort sampled during active COVID-19.

The CDR3 coding sequence is TGTGCCAGCAGTGTTGACAGGGACCACGAGCAGTACTTC. Translating it yields CASSVDRDHEQYF. This sequence joins TRBV2 and TRBJ2-7, with 7 nucleotides matching TRBD1. V trimming: 4 bases; J trimming: 5 bases; junction bases outside the gene matches: 5. Looked up from germline, CDR1 is SNHLY and CDR2 is FYNNEI. The CDR3 loop spans 13 amino acids.

This chain uses TRBV7-6 with TRBJ2-5; TRBD2 might be the D (5 bases). Trimming stripped 1 base from V and 1 base from J, with 10 bases between. This CDR3 comprises 15 residues. Germline-derived CDR1 and CDR2 are SGHVS and FNYEAQ. The CDR3 loop is CASSLEAAGQETQYF. In DNA form, the CDR3 reads TGTGCCAGCAGCTTAGAAGCCGCGGGCCAAGAGACCCAGTACTTC.

This CDR3 reads CASSPPLAELQETQYF. The DNA of the CDR3 is TGTGCCAGCAGCCCGCCACTAGCGGAGCTACAAGAGACCCAGTACTTC. The rearrangement uses TRBV7-9 and TRBJ2-5, with 8 bases lining up with TRBD2. The germline CDR1 and CDR2 sequences are SEHNR and FQNEAQ (reference sequence). Losses at the gene ends were 5 bases for V and 2 bases for J; bases not matched to a gene: 10. The CDR3 totals 16 residues.

The V and J genes are TRBV11-2 and TRBJ2-7; TRBD2 matches 13 bases. The CDR3 sequence is 16 residues long. In germline, CDR1 is SGHAT, CDR2 FQNNGV. J was trimmed by 5 bases and V by 4 bases; bases with no gene match: 8. The CDR3 nucleotides read TGTGCCAGCAGCTCCACTACTAGCGGGAGGGTACACGAGCAGTACTTC. It encodes CASSSTTSGRVHEQYF.

Only one count was recorded for this clone. This chain joins TRBV28 and TRBJ2-7; 10 nucleotides match TRBD1. After removal of 8 bases from V and 3 bases from J, the junction contained 1 base not matched to a gene. Germline V gene lookup returns CDR1 MDHEN and CDR2 SYDVKM. The length of the CDR3 is 12 residues. The CDR3 loop reads CASWDRGYEQYF. The CDR3 nucleotides are TGTGCCAGCTGGGACAGGGGCTACGAGCAGTACTTC.

The V gene is TRBV6-5, the J gene TRBJ1-1; possibly TRBD1 for D (5 bases). The V end lost 6 bases, the J end lost 5 bases, and 13 bases lay between the germline ends. The CDR3 is 13 amino acids. Germline V CDR1 and CDR2: MNHEY, SVGAGI. The DNA of the CDR3 is TGTGCCAGCAGCCGCAGGGATATTACTGAAGCTTTCTTT. Protein sequence: CASSRRDITEAFF.

This clone appeared once. The V gene is TRBV29-1, the J gene TRBJ1-1, with D hard to call. The germline V and J ends were trimmed by 7 bases and 3 bases, with 15 bases remaining between them. CDR1 and CDR2 from the germline V gene are SQVTM and ANQGSEA. The CDR3 sequence is 13 residues long. The CDR3 DNA reads as TGCAGCGCCAGCGGACGAGACCACACTGAAGCTTTCTTT. Encoded protein: CSASGRDHTEAFF.

The chain has TRBV19 and TRBJ1-5; TRBD1 is a possible D gene (6 bases). Trimming left V 3 bases short and J 2 bases short, with 14 bases between. This CDR3 has 16 amino acids. The germline gives CDR1 LNHDA, CDR2 SQIVND (reference sequence). This CDR3 is CASSIGTPAGNQPQHF. Written as DNA, the CDR3 is TGTGCCAGTAGTATCGGGACACCCGCGGGCAATCAGCCCCAGCATTTT.

This rearrangement joins TRBV10-1 to TRBJ2-3; 14 nucleotides align to TRBD2. This CDR3 is 18 amino acids long. Germline V gene sequence: CDR1 WNHNN, CDR2 SYGVQD (reference sequence). V lost 7 bases, J lost 2 bases, and 11 bases stayed unmatched. CDR3 region: CASICGGLAGGFTDTQYF. The DNA of the CDR3 is TGCGCCAGCATTTGCGGCGGACTAGCGGGAGGTTTCACAGATACGCAGTATTTT.

The chain joins TRBV28 to TRBJ2-5; 8 bases map to TRBD1. This CDR3 has 15 amino acids. CDR1 and CDR2 (germline): MDHEN, SYDVKM. Germline trimming cut 4 bases from V and 5 bases from J; bases unmatched to any gene: 9. CDR3 residues: CASSSYRGSAETQYF. CDR3 coding DNA: TGTGCCAGCAGTTCCTACAGGGGGTCGGCGGAGACCCAGTACTTC.

The rearrangement links TRBV3-1 (or the pseudogene TRBV3-2) to TRBJ2-3; D perhaps matches TRBD1 (6 bases). The CDR3 length is 13 residues. CDR1 and CDR2 (germline): LGHDT, YNNKEL (reference sequence). Deletions cut 2 bases from V and 14 bases from J, with 17 bases between. The CDR3 DNA sequence: TGTGCCAGCAGCCAAAGAGAGGGGGATCGAAGGTATTTT. This translates into CASSQREGDRRYF.

This clone was recorded once. The chain employs TRBV9 and TRBJ2-2; D not certain. The CDR3 length is 15 residues. Per germline, CDR1 SGDLS and CDR2 YYNGEE. V lost 1 base and J 4 bases, leaving 11 bases between the germline ends. The CDR3 DNA is TGTGCCAGCAGCGTATTAGCCGCTGGCACCGGGGAGCTGTTTTTT. It is translated as CASSVLAAGTGELFF.

There are a few counts of this clone. CDR3 coding DNA: TGCGCCAGCAGCTTGGTCCCCTCCCTCTATGGCTACACCTTC. Its translation: CASSLVPSLYGYTF. This chain uses TRBV5-1 with TRBJ1-2, with D hard to call. Between the trimmed V and J ends, which lost 0 bases and 4 bases, there was a span of 10 bases. The CDR3 runs 14 residues. Germline CDR1 and CDR2: SGHRS and YFSETQ. Full variable domain (remainder filled in from reference TRBV5-1 and TRBJ1-2): KAGVTQTPRYLIKTRGQQVTLSCSPISGHRSVSWYQQTPGQGLQFLFEYFSETQRNKGNFPGRFSGRQFSNSRSEMNVSTLELGDSALYLCASSLVPSLYGYTFGSGTRLTVV.